These T cell receptor beta chains were read from a single sample in a study of blood T cell repertoires in COVID-19. TCRdb keeps only in-frame clones here, not all; method: immunoSEQ multiplex PCR. The sample lists 300,000 or so clones; 86% were seen once. Material for sequencing was peripheral blood. These receptor sequences come from a woman aged 45-65 years with acute or convalescent COVID-19. The CDR3 runs from the conserved cysteine through the conserved F or W. Fields, in order: CDR3 length, J gene, V gene, D gene, clone size, CDR3 DNA, CDR3 protein. The D gene is left open where the match is weak. Expanded clones get a size class; other rows say once, few or many, or leave the size out.

>12|TRBJ2-7|TRBV28|NA|NA
TGTGCCAGCAGTTTACTTGTTTACGAGCAGTACTTC
CASSLLVYEQYF
>15|TRBJ1-1|TRBV11-3|NA|NA
TGTGCCAGCAGCTTAGGGCGCGGACTCCACACTGAAGCTTTCTTT
CASSLGRGLHTEAFF
>15|TRBJ2-3|TRBV28|TRBD1|NA
TGTGCCAGCAGCCCGGACAGGGGAGGGACAGATACGCAGTATTTT
CASSPDRGGTDTQYF
>13|TRBJ1-5|TRBV6-5|NA|NA
TGTGCCAGCAGTTCGGACAGTCTTCAGCCCCAGCATTTT
CASSSDSLQPQHF
>16|TRBJ2-7|TRBV4-3|TRBD2|once
TGCGCCAGCAGCCAGGGACTAGCGGGAGGGACCTACGAGCAGTACTTC
CASSQGLAGGTYEQYF
>14|TRBJ1-3|TRBV6-5|TRBD1|NA
TGTGCCAGCGCGAGGGGGCTTGCTGGAAACACCATATATTTT
CASARGLAGNTIYF
>14|TRBJ1-4|TRBV27|NA|NA
TGTGCCAGCACATATACTGCAACTAATGAAAAACTGTTTTTT
CASTYTATNEKLFF
>15|TRBJ2-2|TRBV6-5|TRBD1|NA
TGTGCCAGCAGTTACTTGGGACAGGGAACCGGGGAGCTGTTTTTT
CASSYLGQGTGELFF
>17|TRBJ2-5|TRBV24-1|TRBD1|NA
TGTGCCACCAGTGATTTCGCGCCAGGGACAGGGCCAGAGACCCAGTACTTC
CATSDFAPGTGPETQYF
>17|TRBJ1-6|TRBV9|NA|NA
TGTGCCAGCAGCGGACGACTGGAAAGCTCCTATAATTCACCCCTCCACTTT
CASSGRLESSYNSPLHF
>17|TRBJ1-5|TRBV18|TRBD1|NA
TGTGCCAGCTCACCCTATTCGACAGGGGGCGGGAATCAGCCCCAGCATTTT
CASSPYSTGGGNQPQHF
>16|TRBJ2-4|TRBV6-5|TRBD1|NA
TGTGCCAGCAGTTACTCCAGACAGGGAGCCAAAAACATTCAGTACTTC
CASSYSRQGAKNIQYF
>15|TRBJ1-3|TRBV28|TRBD1|NA
TGTGCCAGCAGTTTAGGGACAGGGCGTGGAAACACCATATATTTT
CASSLGTGRGNTIYF
>14|TRBJ2-7|TRBV7-6|TRBD2|NA
TGTGCCAGCAGCTCTAGCGGGAGGGCCTACGAGCAGTACTTC
CASSSSGRAYEQYF
>17|TRBJ2-2|TRBV5-1|TRBD2|NA
TGCGCCAGCAGCTTGTACTATAGCGGGGCGAACACCGGGGAGCTGTTTTTT
CASSLYYSGANTGELFF
>15|TRBJ2-1|TRBV28|TRBD1|NA
TGTGCCAGCAGTTTATTAGGGACAGTTTTCAGTGAGCAGTTCTTC
CASSLLGTVFSEQFF